This TCR beta chain was observed in a study of CXCR3-negative and CXCR3-positive naive CD8 T cells. About this clonotype itself: Its antigen is unknown.

UMI-labeled TRB cDNA libraries were prepared by 5' RACE. TCRdb re-analyzed the 5' RACE reads; it lists each CDR3 protein once, without DNA. The sample includes tens of thousands of distinct CDR3 sequences. Germline V gene data show CDR1 as SGHRS and CDR2 as YFSETQ. The CDR3 consists of 15 residues. The study, taken as a whole, reports: TRBV-TRBJ usage matched between naive CXCR3-negative and CXCR3-positive cells but not between memory cells. More hydrophobic TRB CDR3s occurred in CXCR3-positive than in CXCR3-negative naive cells. For the naive subsets, surface CD5 was similar, and TCR strength was inferred from TRB CDR3 properties.

The specimen sequenced was naive CXCR3- CD8+ T cells from blood. Stated subset: CD45RO-CCR7+CD27+CD95- naive CD8+ T cells lacking CXCR3 (TNR3-). The chain employs TRBV5-1 and TRBJ2-7; the D gene TCRdb calls, TRBD2, cannot be checked with no DNA. The origin of this receptor is a human donor in good health. Some clones in this sample may be carry-over from other donors' samples. The CDR3 sequence is CASSLAGVVAYEQYF.